The clone carrying this T cell receptor beta chain was counted only a few times. A multiplex PCR was run with 60 Vbeta primers and 13 Jbeta primers. Produced via immunoSEQ multiplex PCR; TCRdb's table is partial and in-frame only. Of over 150,000 clones listed, around 77% are singletons. V lost 3 bases to trimming and J lost 6 bases, with 14 bases between them. The CDR3 has 14 residues. Germline-derived CDR1 and CDR2 are SGHVS and FQNEAQ. This specimen comes from a study of cytomegalovirus exposure and HLA in healthy donors. The chain links TRBV7-8 to TRBJ1-1; D is unresolved. This sequence originates from a woman in her 50s in good health and CMV-seropositive. Material: PBMCs. CDR3 in DNA: TGTGCCAGCAGCTTGATAAGTTGGAGTCCTGAAGCTTTCTTT. Its protein product is CASSLISWSPEAFF.